The 5 T cell receptor beta chains below all came from one sample that was sequenced in a study of radiation and T cells in renal cell carcinoma. Time point reported: baseline pretreatment blood. Described treatment: 15 Gy SBRT to primary tumor, nephrectomy 4 weeks later. Assay: immunoSEQ multiplex PCR; the TCRdb copy retains only in-frame clones and omits some. The sample records approximately 150,000 clones, around 89% being singletons. The input for sequencing was blood, taken from a patient whose treatment included radiotherapy and nephrectomy. The receptors shown here come from a woman in her 70s with renal cell carcinoma.

This chain connects TRBV18 to TRBJ2-3; no definite D call. Per the germline V gene, CDR1 is KGHSH and CDR2 is LQKENI. This CDR3 region has 17 residues. V lost 4 bases to trimming and J lost 1 base, with 18 bases between them. CDR3 amino acids: CASSLTRVIGRTDTQYF. The DNA for the CDR3 is TGTGCCAGCTCACTCACTCGGGTAATCGGTCGCACAGATACGCAGTATTTT.

The chain couples TRBV10-2 to TRBJ2-7; no clear D gene. V was shortened by 6 bases and J by 4 bases, with 10 bases between the two germline ends. The CDR3 runs to 12 residues. The germline V gene encodes CDR1 WSHSY and CDR2 SAAADI. CDR3 residues: CASRDARYEQYF. The CDR3 region has the DNA TGCGCCAGCAGGGATGCCCGGTACGAGCAGTACTTC.

The rearrangement links TRBV5-1 to TRBJ2-4, with 9 bases fitting TRBD1. Germline V gene lookup returns CDR1 SGHRS and CDR2 YFSETQ. This CDR3 has 15 residues. Germline trimming cut 4 bases from V and 8 bases from J; bases unmatched to any gene: 10. The CDR3 DNA reads TGCGCCAGCAGCGCGGACAGGGGCGGAGTGGACATTCAGTACTTC. It is translated as CASSADRGGVDIQYF. The whole variable domain, filled in from reference TRBV5-1 and TRBJ2-4, reads KAGVTQTPRYLIKTRGQQVTLSCSPISGHRSVSWYQQTPGQGLQFLFEYFSETQRNKGNFPGRFSGRQFSNSRSEMNVSTLELGDSALYLCASSADRGGVDIQYFGAGTRLSVL.

This chain uses TRBV27 with TRBJ1-1; a possible D gene is TRBD1 (5 bases). Per the germline V gene, CDR1 is MNHEY and CDR2 is SMNVEV (reference sequence). Trimming left V 1 base short and J 1 base short, with 10 bases between. This CDR3 has 15 amino acids. The CDR3 bases are TGTGCCAGCAGTTTATTGGGGGTATCGAACACTGAAGCTTTCTTT. Residues: CASSLLGVSNTEAFF.

A single count supports this clone. V usage is TRBV6-5 and J usage is TRBJ1-6, with TRBD1 as a possible D gene (6 bases). This CDR3 is 15 amino acids long. Germline CDR1 reads MNHEY; CDR2 reads SVGAGI. Trimming shortened V by 8 bases and J by 6 bases, and 17 bases separated the two germline ends. The CDR3 sequence is CASREIGQSNSPLHF. CDR3 bases: TGTGCCAGCCGGGAGATAGGACAGAGTAATTCACCCCTCCACTTT.